Sequencing of this T cell receptor (beta chain) was carried out in a study of blood T cell repertoires in COVID-19 (dated by TCRdb to about 2020). Context from the whole study: Samples covering the acute and convalescent phases of COVID-19 were provided by collaborators in the United States, Italy and Spain. The repertoires were made available in a free public database intended to serve as a resource for research on the immune response to SARS-CoV-2. Subjects who had been exposed to COVID-19, were actively infected with it, or had recovered from it provided the deeply sampled blood TCRbeta repertoires that made up the dataset. Where HLA class I and class II types were available, the types were taken from metadata supplied by the sample provider, not from assay-based typing. Samples came from the ongoing ImmuneRACE study (first 160 participants) plus 1,254 subjects from 6 global collaborators. The sample metadata nearly always contained a de-identified subject ID, COVID-19 status, age in years and sex. The material from the prospective study consisted of cDNA or gDNA derived from T cells, B-cell-depleted T cells, or PBMCs.

Overall study results and their limits: The quantity of clinical and demographic metadata differed by source and by participant and was supplied without curation.

The collaborating institutions used their own protocols to collect whole blood in K2EDTA tubes. For TCRbeta analysis, collaborators shipped samples as frozen whole blood, isolated PBMCs, or DNA extracted from either of those sample types. TCRbeta CDR3 regions were amplified from genomic DNA using the immunoSEQ Assay, a bias-controlled multiplex PCR. The original methods were these. Within the assay, amplification of reference gene primers was used to estimate how many nucleated cells each sample contained. To quantify the absolute abundance of each unique TCRbeta CDR3 rearrangement, sequence reads were collapsed and filtered. For each sample, productive Simpson clonality was calculated as the square root of Simpson's diversity index across productive rearrangements. The immuneACCESS repertoire file appears here via TCRdb, limited to in-frame rearrangements. These files lack a portion of the clones; in checked studies, under half of the deficit traces to unresolved V genes, and the cause of the others is not known. V and J calls and clone size come straight from that table; D and trimming were deduced from the DNA. The sample records around 120,000 clones, roughly 69% of which are singletons. The ten largest account for about 5.9% of the sample.

Reading the germline V gene gives CDR1 SGHTA and CDR2 FQGNSA. The CDR3, cysteine through phenylalanine, is 14 amino acids long. Only CDR3 DNA remains: 42 bases, in frame from the first base. V trim: 7 bases; J trim: 6 bases; unmatched bases: 8. This clone turned up a few times. Which antigen it targets is not known. Base qualities are not recorded, but no much larger clone differs from it by a single base. The chain links TRBV7-2 with TRBJ2-4; 8 bases in the middle match TRBD2. The TCR comes from a man at least 80 years old with acute or convalescent COVID-19. Material for sequencing was peripheral blood. The CDR3 sequence is CASTPGGVVNIQYF. The DNA is TGTGCCAGCACCCCCGGGGGGGTAGTAAACATTCAGTACTTC.